A single sample gave rise to the 9 T cell receptor beta chains below, sequenced in a study of cytomegalovirus exposure and HLA in healthy donors. PCR used 60 Vbeta primers and 13 Jbeta primers. Produced via immunoSEQ multiplex PCR; TCRdb's table is partial and in-frame only. This table holds about 160,000 clones, roughly 80% found once. Sequenced sample: PBMCs. These receptors all come from a man between 35 and 55 years old in good health and CMV-seronegative.

This chain joins TRBV30 and TRBJ1-4, with D uncertain. From germline, CDR1 is GTSNPN and CDR2 SVGIG (reference sequence). The CDR3 spans 14 residues. V was cut by 3 bases and J by 10 bases, with 18 bases left in between. The CDR3 is CAWSGERGGVKLFF. CDR3 sequence (DNA): TGTGCCTGGAGCGGCGAGCGGGGAGGTGTAAAACTGTTTTTT. Full variable domain (missing parts from reference TRBV30 and TRBJ1-4): SQTIHQWPATLVQPVGSPLSLECTVEGTSNPNLYWYRQAAGRGLQLLFYSVGIGQISSEVPQNLSASRPQDRQFILSSKKLLLSDSGFYLCAWSGERGGVKLFFGSGTQLSVL.

This rearrangement joins TRBV27 to TRBJ2-5; D perhaps matches TRBD1 (6 bases). V lost 2 bases to trimming and J lost 3 bases, with 7 bases between them. The CDR3 is 13 amino acids. CDR1 is MNHEY, CDR2 SMNVEV, per germline (reference sequence). CDR3 amino acids: CASSLNREETQYF. The CDR3, as DNA: TGTGCCAGCAGTTTAAACAGGGAAGAGACCCAGTACTTC.

This clone has only one observation. J is TRBJ1-5 and V is TRBV7-9; 8 nucleotides agree with TRBD1. The ends lost 1 base at V and 4 bases at J; junction bases unmatched: 0. Germline V gives CDR1 SEHNR, CDR2 FQNEAQ (reference sequence). The CDR3 totals 14 residues. CDR3 region: CASSLDRGNQPQHF. CDR3 nucleotide sequence: TGTGCCAGCAGCTTAGACAGGGGGAATCAGCCCCAGCATTTT.

A single count supports this clone. The chain couples TRBV13 to TRBJ2-3, with a weak D call TRBD2 (5 bases). In germline, CDR1 is PRHDT, CDR2 FYEKMQ (reference sequence). The CDR3 is made up of 15 amino acids. V lost 8 bases to trimming and J lost 2 bases, with 17 bases between them. The CDR3 DNA reads TGTGCCAGCTCCACCAGTTTCGGGGACACAGATACGCAGTATTTT. Encoded protein: CASSTSFGDTDTQYF.

This chain links TRBV29-1 with TRBJ2-1, with 10 bases aligning to TRBD2. J was trimmed by 3 bases and V by 1 base; bases with no gene match: 0. Germline CDR1 reads SQVTM; CDR2 reads ANQGSEA. CDR3 length: 14 amino acids. Here the CDR3 reads CSVEGLAGYNEQFF. In nucleotides, the CDR3 is TGCAGCGTTGAAGGACTAGCGGGCTACAATGAGCAGTTCTTC.

The V call is TRBV10-3, the J call TRBJ2-1; possibly TRBD1 for D (6 bases). From germline, CDR1 is ENHRY and CDR2 SYGVKD. The CDR3 has 15 residues. V was cut by 3 bases and J by 3 bases, with 12 bases left in between. This chain's CDR3 is CAISDPTTGYNEQFF. In DNA, the CDR3 is TGTGCCATCAGTGACCCAACGACAGGCTACAATGAGCAGTTCTTC.

This clone was seen a few times. This rearrangement joins TRBV7-9 to TRBJ2-5; no firm D call. CDR3 size: 15 residues. Trimming removed 0 bases at V and 0 bases at J, with 8 bases between. Germline CDR1 reads SEHNR; CDR2 reads FQNEAQ (reference sequence). CDR3: CASSLATRNQETQYF. The CDR3 region has the DNA TGTGCCAGCAGCTTAGCGACACGAAACCAAGAGACCCAGTACTTC.

J is TRBJ2-7 and V is TRBV15; 7 bases fit TRBD1. The V and J ends lost 6 bases and 5 bases, in that order; junction bases with no gene match: 7. The CDR3 covers 13 residues. Germline CDR1 reads LNHNV; CDR2 reads YYDKDF (reference sequence). The CDR3 reads CATRYRGSDEQYF. The DNA of the CDR3 is TGTGCCACCAGATACAGGGGATCTGACGAGCAGTACTTC.

This chain connects TRBV12-2 to TRBJ1-2. TRBV12-2 counts as a pseudogene. The CDR3 has 17 amino acids. The CDR3 region is CASRLARGTSVPYGYTF. In DNA, the CDR3 is TGTGCAAGTCGCTTAGCGCGCGGGACCTCCGTTCCCTATGGCTACACCTTC.